These 30 T cell receptor beta chains were sequenced from one sample in a study of blood T cell repertoires in COVID-19. Method: immunoSEQ multiplex PCR; TCRdb's copy keeps in-frame clones and lacks some. The sample holds 150,000 to 200,000 clones, around 81% seen once. Sequencing used peripheral blood. These receptors were taken from a human donor with acute or convalescent COVID-19. The donor label of this sample is uncertain.

This chain links TRBV11-3 with TRBJ2-1, with 9 bases identical to TRBD1. V trimming: 3 bases; J trimming: 6 bases; junction bases outside the gene matches: 6. Germline CDR1 and CDR2: SGHNT and YENEEA. The CDR3 is 15 amino acids. In DNA, the CDR3 is TGTGCCAGCAGCTTGACCGGGACAGGGCGCAATGAGCAGTTCTTC. As protein: CASSLTGTGRNEQFF.

The CDR3 protein is CASSMEGFSNQPQHF. DNA for the CDR3: TGTGCCAGTAGTATGGAGGGATTTAGCAATCAGCCCCAGCATTTT. V is TRBV19 and J is TRBJ1-5; D gene uncertain. The CDR3 covers 15 residues. The germline gives CDR1 LNHDA, CDR2 SQIVND (reference sequence). Deletions cut 3 bases from V and 0 bases from J, with 9 bases between.

The rearrangement joins TRBV5-8 to TRBJ2-5; 11 nucleotides line up with TRBD1. V lost 4 bases, J lost 2 bases, and 7 bases stayed unmatched. Germline assignment: CDR1 SGHTS and CDR2 YDEGEE. The CDR3 loop spans 16 amino acids. CDR3 DNA sequence: TGTGCCAGCAGCCCTGGGACAGGGGGAAATCAAGAGACCCAGTACTTC. Translation: CASSPGTGGNQETQYF.

V usage is TRBV7-9 and J usage is TRBJ1-1; no definite D call. Germline CDR1 and CDR2: SEHNR and FQNEAQ (reference sequence). This CDR3 is 13 amino acids long. Trimming took 3 bases from V and 1 from J, leaving 6 bases between them. CDR3 protein: CASSFNRNTEAFF. The CDR3 region has the DNA TGTGCCAGCAGCTTTAACAGGAACACTGAAGCTTTCTTT.

The rearrangement links TRBV4-1 to TRBJ1-3; D is perhaps TRBD1 (6 bases). This CDR3 region has 16 residues. V was pared by 4 bases and J by 0 bases, with 13 bases between. Germline CDR1 MGHRA, CDR2 YSYEKL. CDR3 sequence reads: CASSRVTGLSGNTIYF. The CDR3 nucleotides are TGCGCCAGCAGCCGAGTGACAGGCCTCTCTGGAAACACCATATATTTT.

This clone came up a few times. The chain combines TRBV7-8 with TRBJ2-7; 11 positions match TRBD2. This CDR3 region has 14 residues. From germline, CDR1 is SGHVS and CDR2 FQNEAQ. After removal of 5 bases from V and 4 bases from J, the junction contained 4 bases not matched to a gene. The CDR3 reads CASSRLAGGYEQYF. CDR3 nucleotides: TGTGCCAGCAGCCGGCTAGCGGGAGGATACGAGCAGTACTTC.

V usage is TRBV16 and J usage is TRBJ2-6; D is undetermined. The CDR3 contains 14 residues. Germline V gene sequence: CDR1 KGHSY, CDR2 FQNENV. V lost 4 bases and J lost 0, with 4 bases in between. The CDR3 nucleotides are TGTGCCAGCAGCCTTAGCTCTGGGGCCAACGTCCTGACTTTC. Translation: CASSLSSGANVLTF.

The chain recombines TRBV7-2 with TRBJ1-5; D uncertain. CDR1 and CDR2 from the germline V gene are SGHTA and FQGNSA. The CDR3 has 13 amino acids. Trimming shortened V by 0 bases and J by 4 bases, and 4 bases separated the two germline ends. For the CDR3, the DNA is TGTGCCAGCAGCTTAGCAGCGAATCAGCCCCAGCATTTT. It specifies CASSLAANQPQHF.

The chain links TRBV7-8 to TRBJ2-2; the match to TRBD2 covers 9 bases. The J segment lost 5 bases and the V segment lost 5 bases, leaving 6 bases of the junction unmatched. The CDR3 extends over 15 amino acids. Germline-derived CDR1 and CDR2 are SGHVS and FQNEAQ. The CDR3 region is CASSAGTSFTGELFF. Written as DNA, the CDR3 is TGTGCCAGCAGCGCCGGGACTAGCTTTACCGGGGAGCTGTTTTTT.

The chain combines TRBV7-9 with TRBJ1-3; 11 bases match TRBD1. The V segment lost 5 bases and the J segment 9 bases; nucleotides outside the gene matches: 9. This CDR3 has 15 residues. CDR1 and CDR2 (germline): SEHNR, FQNEAQ (reference sequence). For the CDR3, the DNA is TGTGCCAGCAGCCCTACCCGGGACAGGGGGGCCACCATATATTTT. Protein: CASSPTRDRGATIYF.

Points on this clone: The sample contains more than one DNA sequence encoding this CDR3. The V and J genes are TRBV25-1 and TRBJ2-7, with 7 bases fitting TRBD1. The V gene end was trimmed by 1 base and the J gene end by 4 bases; junction bases not matched to a gene: 4. CDR1 MGHDK and CDR2 SYGVNS come from the germline V gene. CDR3 size: 14 residues. CDR3 sequence: CASSESGRGYEQYF. The CDR3 DNA reads TGTGCCAGCAGTGAATCGGGCAGGGGGTACGAGCAGTACTTC.

The rearrangement links TRBV5-6 to TRBJ1-3; 10 bases are shared with TRBD1. V was pared by 2 bases and J by 4 bases, with 15 bases of the junction left unmatched. This CDR3 is built from 19 residues. CDR1 and CDR2 (germline): SGHDT, YYEEEE. Written as DNA, the CDR3 is TGTGCCAGCAGCTTATTTCCCGGGACAGGGGCGAGTAGAGGAAACACCATATATTTT. Encoded protein: CASSLFPGTGASRGNTIYF.

The chain is built from TRBV19 and TRBJ2-1; the match to TRBD1 covers 8 bases. This CDR3 is 13 amino acids long. Trimming at V came to 5 bases and at J to 11 bases, leaving 8 bases not matched to a gene. Germline V gives CDR1 LNHDA, CDR2 SQIVND (reference sequence). CDR3 region: CASSVSTGDKQFF. The CDR3 region has the DNA TGTGCCAGTAGTGTCTCGACAGGGGATAAGCAGTTCTTC.

The chain joins TRBV15 to TRBJ2-3, with D possibly matching TRBD2 (5 bases). V was clipped by 0 bases and J by 5 bases, with 9 bases between them. Germline V gene sequence: CDR1 LNHNV, CDR2 YYDKDF (reference sequence). The CDR3 extends over 14 amino acids. The CDR3 sequence is CATSRDRGIDTQYF. The CDR3 region has the DNA TGTGCCACCAGCAGAGATCGAGGGATAGATACGCAGTATTTT.

The V and J genes are TRBV2 and TRBJ2-5; D unclear. This CDR3 comprises 14 residues. CDR1 SNHLY and CDR2 FYNNEI come from the germline V gene. V gave up 5 bases and J gave up 5 bases, with 15 bases separating them. CDR3: CASSPRPGWETQYF. CDR3 DNA: TGTGCCAGCAGTCCCCGGCCGGGTTGGGAGACCCAGTACTTC.

This chain connects TRBV4-1 to TRBJ2-2; a possible D gene is TRBD1 (5 bases). CDR1 and CDR2 from the germline V gene are MGHRA and YSYEKL. CDR3 size: 13 residues. The germline V and J ends were trimmed by 4 bases and 6 bases, with 9 bases remaining between them. In nucleotides, the CDR3 is TGCGCCAGCAGCCGAGAAGGGGCCGGGGAGCTGTTTTTT. This sequence encodes CASSREGAGELFF.

The chain combines TRBV3-1 (or the pseudogene TRBV3-2) with TRBJ2-3; 8 nucleotides align to TRBD2. CDR1 and CDR2 (germline): LGHDT, YNNKEL (reference sequence). The CDR3 has 18 residues. The V gene end was trimmed by 1 base and the J gene end by 0 bases; junction bases not matched to a gene: 9. The CDR3 spells CASSQGLLAASSTDTQYF. DNA for the CDR3: TGTGCCAGCAGCCAAGGATTACTAGCGGCCTCTAGCACAGATACGCAGTATTTT.

The chain couples TRBV5-4 to TRBJ1-6; D is perhaps TRBD1 (5 bases). Germline V gene lookup returns CDR1 SGHNT and CDR2 YYREEE (reference sequence). V lost 0 bases to trimming and J lost 6 bases, with 7 bases between them. The CDR3 consists of 14 residues. CDR3 bases: TGTGCCAGCAGCTTGGCGGGGGTTAATTCACCCCTCCACTTT. Translated: CASSLAGVNSPLHF.

This clone showed up just a few times. The rearrangement uses TRBV2 and TRBJ1-2; 11 nucleotides agree with TRBD1. The CDR3 is made up of 15 amino acids. CDR1 and CDR2 from the germline V gene are SNHLY and FYNNEI. V dropped 6 bases and J dropped 7; count of bases not matched to a gene: 10. The CDR3 sequence is CASRAGQGGLVGYTF. The DNA for the CDR3 is TGTGCCAGCAGAGCGGGACAGGGGGGCCTAGTTGGCTACACCTTC.

The chain carries TRBV11-2 and TRBJ2-2; 12 positions agree with TRBD2. The CDR3 is 16 residues long. Germline CDR1 reads SGHAT; CDR2 reads FQNNGV. Trimming cost V 6 bases and J 5 bases; bases outside gene matches: 7. The CDR3 coding sequence is TGTGCCAGCAGTCCTAGCGGGGGGGCCCAAACCGGGGAGCTGTTTTTT. Translated, it gives CASSPSGGAQTGELFF.

V gene TRBV21-1 combines with J gene TRBJ2-7; TRBD1, the table's D call, lacks a check against the DNA. TRBV21-1 is labeled a pseudogene. The CDR3 is made up of 15 amino acids. The DNA for the CDR3 is TGTGCCAGCAGCAAAGATAGAAACAGTCCCTACGAGCAGTACTTC. Translation gives CASSKDRNSPYEQYF.

The CDR3 sequence is CASSSSSWGTGVYNEQFF. The CDR3 bases are TGTGCCAGTAGTTCCTCCTCCTGGGGGACAGGGGTTTACAATGAGCAGTTCTTC. This chain uses TRBV19 with TRBJ2-1, with 10 bases lining up with TRBD1. In germline, CDR1 is LNHDA, CDR2 SQIVND (reference sequence). V shed 5 bases, J shed 4 bases, and the junction held 14 bases outside the gene matches. There are 18 residues in the CDR3.

The genes are TRBV5-1 and TRBJ1-6, with TRBD1 as a possible D gene (5 bases). This CDR3 contains 14 residues. Per the germline V gene, CDR1 is SGHRS and CDR2 is YFSETQ. V was shortened by 5 bases and J by 5 bases, with 11 bases between the two germline ends. The CDR3 nucleotides read TGCGCCAGCAGAGCGACAGTGGATAATTCACCCCTCCACTTT. Its translation is CASRATVDNSPLHF.

The V gene is TRBV28, the J gene TRBJ2-3, with D perhaps TRBD2 (6 bases). This CDR3 is built from 17 residues. Germline V gene lookup returns CDR1 MDHEN and CDR2 SYDVKM. V was clipped by 6 bases and J by 4 bases, with 23 bases between them. In DNA form, the CDR3 reads TGTGCCAGCAGCCCCGCTCGGGGGTCGGGCTTCGCAGATACGCAGTATTTT. The encoded protein is CASSPARGSGFADTQYF.

The J gene is TRBJ1-3, the V gene TRBV9; D is unresolved. V was pared by 0 bases and J by 3 bases, with 13 bases between. The germline gives CDR1 SGDLS, CDR2 YYNGEE. This CDR3 spans 16 amino acids. Here the CDR3 reads CASSVEETRLGNTIYF. CDR3 coding DNA: TGTGCCAGCAGCGTAGAGGAAACGAGGCTTGGAAACACCATATATTTT.

A single count supports this clone. The chain couples TRBV5-1 to TRBJ1-1; no definite D call. Trimming removed 6 bases at V and 11 bases at J, with 26 bases between. The CDR3 length is 15 residues. In germline, CDR1 is SGHRS, CDR2 YFSETQ. The CDR3 bases are TGCGCCAGCACCTGGAATGAGGGCGCTAGCCCTTTCGCTTTCTTT. Its protein product is CASTWNEGASPFAFF.

The chain is built from TRBV6-5 and TRBJ1-3; D is uncertain. Between the trimmed V and J ends, which lost 5 bases and 2 bases, there was a span of 10 bases. This CDR3 contains 14 residues. CDR1 is MNHEY, CDR2 SVGAGI, per germline. The CDR3 bases are TGTGCCAGCAGTCACGGGAGTGCTGGAAACACCATATATTTT. It codes for CASSHGSAGNTIYF.

The V gene is TRBV28, the J gene TRBJ2-3; the match to TRBD2 covers 8 bases. After removal of 4 bases from V and 7 bases from J, the junction contained 13 bases not matched to a gene. The length of the CDR3 is 16 residues. The V gene's germline CDR1 is MDHEN and CDR2 SYDVKM. The CDR3 nucleotides read TGTGCCAGCAGTTCCCCCCAAGCGGGAGTTGCCTATACGCAGTATTTT. Protein: CASSSPQAGVAYTQYF.

The chain joins TRBV5-1 to TRBJ2-7; TRBD1 matches at 9 bases. The V and J ends lost 3 bases and 3 bases, in that order; junction bases with no gene match: 4. Germline assignment: CDR1 SGHRS and CDR2 YFSETQ. The CDR3 is 14 amino acids. The CDR3 is CASSSGTGIYEQYF. The CDR3 DNA reads as TGCGCCAGCAGCTCTGGGACAGGGATCTACGAGCAGTACTTC.

The CDR3 spells CASSLAGLAGGTDTQYF. Written as DNA, the CDR3 is TGTGCCAGCAGCTTAGCCGGACTAGCGGGAGGAACAGATACGCAGTATTTT. The gene calls are TRBV7-9 and TRBJ2-3, with 14 bases aligning to TRBD2. The CDR3 consists of 17 residues. Germline V gene data show CDR1 as SEHNR and CDR2 as FQNEAQ (reference sequence). V was pared by 0 bases and J by 3 bases, with 2 bases of the junction left unmatched.